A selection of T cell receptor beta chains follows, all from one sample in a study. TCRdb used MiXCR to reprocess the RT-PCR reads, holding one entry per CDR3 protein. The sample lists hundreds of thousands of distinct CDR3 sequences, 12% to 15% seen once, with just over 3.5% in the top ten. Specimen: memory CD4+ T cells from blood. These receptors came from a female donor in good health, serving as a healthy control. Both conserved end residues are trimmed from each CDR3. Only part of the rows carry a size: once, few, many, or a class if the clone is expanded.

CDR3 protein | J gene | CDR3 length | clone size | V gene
ASSRQGAGQPQH | TRBJ1-5 | 12 | few | TRBV6-5
ASSLPSGRGEQY | TRBJ2-7 | 12 | many | TRBV28
ASSFRDPSTDTQY | TRBJ2-3 | 13 | NA | TRBV27
ASSPSVERFF | TRBJ2-1 | 10 | many | TRBV6-6
SATKMDRTGSNQPQH | TRBJ1-5 | 15 | NA | TRBV20-1
ASSPSLADYEQY | TRBJ2-7 | 12 | NA | TRBV9
SAITTGGYWNSPLH | TRBJ1-6 | 14 | few | TRBV20-1
ASSLVLLPGFAF | TRBJ1-1 | 12 | many | TRBV12-3/TRBV12-4
ASSQGSGTVSTDTQY | TRBJ2-3 | 15 | NA | TRBV4-3
ASRDLDSTDTQY | TRBJ2-3 | 12 | few | TRBV10-2
ASGINRGTDTQY | TRBJ2-3 | 12 | NA | TRBV11-2
SASGSGLSYNEQF | TRBJ2-1 | 13 | NA | TRBV20-1
ASSVRIGTGKNSNQPQH | TRBJ1-5 | 17 | many | TRBV6-5
ASSHGLAGGGAKNIQY | TRBJ2-4 | 16 | many | TRBV4-1
SAPSGGASDTQY | TRBJ2-3 | 12 | NA | TRBV20-1
ASSSMSDNEQF | TRBJ2-1 | 11 | NA | TRBV3-1
ASHSLGGGTEAF | TRBJ1-1 | 12 | NA | TRBV25-1
ASSSTQGLEQF | TRBJ2-1 | 11 | many | TRBV7-2
ASRDYRTSGSYEQY | TRBJ2-7 | 14 | few | TRBV6-6
SGGLGAGTEAF | TRBJ1-1 | 11 | few | TRBV29-1
ASSRTSGGDTQY | TRBJ2-3 | 12 | few | TRBV4-3
ASSLGDPNTDTQY | TRBJ2-3 | 13 | NA | TRBV5-8
ASRQRTSGGPGNEQF | TRBJ2-1 | 15 | NA | TRBV2
ASSRNLDRGQPQH | TRBJ1-5 | 13 | NA | TRBV7-2
ASMYREQDGYT | TRBJ1-2 | 11 | NA | TRBV2
ASSLPSWDSY | TRBJ2-5 | 10 | NA | TRBV7-2
ASSYNPGPSSYEQY | TRBJ2-7 | 14 | few | TRBV7-8
ASSQESYVNNQPQH | TRBJ1-5 | 14 | many | TRBV4-1
ASTGVGGSPLH | TRBJ1-6 | 11 | few | TRBV6-6
ASSLASVEQY | TRBJ2-7 | 10 | NA | TRBV12-3/TRBV12-4
ASRTGGANTGELF | TRBJ2-2 | 13 | NA | TRBV6-5
ASSQDRGGPYNSPLH | TRBJ1-6 | 15 | NA | TRBV6-5
SARESGQGLLGYT | TRBJ1-2 | 13 | few | TRBV20-1
ASSYSGAAVTGELF | TRBJ2-2 | 14 | many | TRBV6-5
ASTSEDGRATYEQY | TRBJ2-7 | 14 | many | TRBV5-1
ASSQELRTNEKLF | TRBJ1-4 | 13 | NA | TRBV4-3
ASSLGTGTSYEQY | TRBJ2-7 | 13 | few | TRBV7-2
SASRSSVTDTQY | TRBJ2-3 | 12 | many | TRBV20-1
ASSFWDRGNTQY | TRBJ2-3 | 12 | NA | TRBV12-3/TRBV12-4
ASSLWQSDSPLH | TRBJ1-6 | 12 | many | TRBV7-2
SVRGAREKLF | TRBJ1-4 | 10 | NA | TRBV29-1
SARDINQPQH | TRBJ1-5 | 10 | NA | TRBV20-1
ASSNQASSYEQY | TRBJ2-7 | 12 | few | TRBV5-6
AWSRTPGEYT | TRBJ1-2 | 10 | few | TRBV30
ASSGRAENPSGSTGELF | TRBJ2-2 | 17 | few | TRBV6-1
AISPGGAGYGYT | TRBJ1-2 | 12 | many | TRBV10-3
ATSGVGTEAF | TRBJ1-1 | 10 | few | TRBV24-1
ASSLGRQANTEAF | TRBJ1-1 | 13 | few | TRBV5-1
ASRAPGTGNYGYT | TRBJ1-2 | 13 | many | TRBV6-5
ASSRMGYSNQPQH | TRBJ1-5 | 13 | many | TRBV6-5
ASSENWSGTYGYT | TRBJ1-2 | 13 | NA | TRBV6-5
ASTTLRNPGETQY | TRBJ2-5 | 13 | few | TRBV6-1
SVPDPRRGNEQF | TRBJ2-1 | 12 | NA | TRBV20-1
ASSPGSSGTGTDTQY | TRBJ2-3 | 15 | NA | TRBV7-3
SARDRIGWETQY | TRBJ2-5 | 12 | few | TRBV20-1
ASSLVGLAGVEDTQY | TRBJ2-3 | 15 | many | TRBV5-1
SARQAGTANTGELF | TRBJ2-2 | 14 | NA | TRBV29-1
ASSGRTYNEQF | TRBJ2-1 | 11 | few | TRBV6-2/TRBV6-3
ASSVAGRETQY | TRBJ2-5 | 11 | few | TRBV6-1
ASSPGGTGNTIY | TRBJ1-3 | 12 | NA | TRBV7-3